The sequence of this TCR beta chain was determined in a study of T cells in Graves' hyperthyroidism and ophthalmopathy. Regarding the study as a whole: Researchers found most expanded thyroid clonotypes above 0.001 in blood as well.

The length of the CDR3 is 18 residues. V lost 0 bases, J lost 6 bases, and 11 bases stayed unmatched. Germline V gene sequence: CDR1 SGHRS, CDR2 YFSETQ. As concerns this clonotype: Antigen specificity is unknown.

TCR beta CDR3 sequences were amplified from RNA transcripts. The TCR CDR3 first-round RT-PCR relied on the HTBI primer set. TCRdb independently ran MiXCR on the multiplex PCR reads; one entry per CDR3 protein. Here the sample spans 300,000 to 450,000 distinct CDR3 sequences, roughly 14% being singletons. Those with hyperthyroidism were 18 to 65 years old, newly diagnosed, and ill for under 2 months. Diagnosis rested on symptoms, serum thyroxine and TRAb, thyroid ultrasound, and orbital computed tomography. The receptor was isolated from a woman between 18 and 29 years old with Graves' hyperthyroidism that later progressed to Graves' ophthalmopathy. Sequencing input: blood. V usage is TRBV5-1 and J usage is TRBJ2-1; 11 positions agree with TRBD2. DNA of the CDR3: TGCGCCAGCAGCTTGGTTGTAGCGGGAGGGCCTAGTGGCAATGAGCAGTTCTTC. Its protein is CASSLVVAGGPSGNEQFF.